This T cell receptor (beta chain) was retrieved from a study of brain metastases from non-small cell lung cancer. TCRdb's copy holds only in-frame clones and misses some; the assay was immunoSEQ multiplex PCR. The sample has 2,500 to 3,500 clones, 70% to 90% seen once. This clonotype was sampled from a donor at least 40 years old with non-small cell lung cancer. The sample was primary lung tumor tissue.

The CDR3 sequence: CATSEGTSGSDEQFF. CDR3 DNA sequence: TGTGCCACCAGTGAGGGGACTAGCGGGAGTGATGAGCAGTTCTTC. V gene TRBV24-1 combines with J gene TRBJ2-1, with TRBD2 matching over 14 bases. Germline V CDR1 and CDR2: KGHDR, SFDVKD. J gave up 8 bases and V 4 bases, and 3 bases lay outside the gene matches. CDR3 size: 15 residues.